Each of the 21 T cell receptor beta chains below was sequenced from the same sample in a study of shared clonotypes between healthy human individuals. Data came from immunoSEQ multiplex PCR; TCRdb stores just in-frame clones and leaves some out. In the table there are 550,000 to 850,000 clones, 55% to 80% of which are singletons. Sequencing was carried out using memory CD4+ T cells sorted from blood. Subset meaning: CD45RA-negative fraction. All receptors come from a woman aged 25 to 39 in good health.

This chain links TRBV6-5 with TRBJ2-1; TRBD2 aligns across 9 bases. Trimming removed 10 bases from V and 3 bases from J; junction bases left unmatched: 7. This CDR3 spans 14 amino acids. Germline CDR1 reads MNHEY; CDR2 reads SVGAGI. In DNA form, the CDR3 reads TGTGCCAATGAGACTAGCGGTGGCTACAATGAGCAGTTCTTC. This translates into CANETSGGYNEQFF.

A note on this clone: A read error may produce the germline difference seen at one junction end. The V and J genes are TRBV6-5 and TRBJ1-2, with D possibly TRBD1 on 5 matching bases. CDR1 and CDR2 from the germline V gene are MNHEY and SVGAGI. The CDR3 extends over 15 amino acids. The CDR3 sequence is CATSSRGVSNYGYTF. The CDR3 region has the DNA TGTGCCACCAGTAGTCGAGGGGTCAGTAACTATGGCTACACCTTC.

The chain joins TRBV7-7 to TRBJ1-5; D gene ambiguous. Germline values: CDR1 SSHAT, CDR2 FNYEAQ (reference sequence). The CDR3 spans 15 residues. Trimming took off 1 base at V and 3 bases at J, with 10 bases between the two ends. The CDR3 DNA follows: TGTGCCAGCAGCTTAGTCTTGGCCTTCAATCAGCCCCAGCATTTT. As protein: CASSLVLAFNQPQHF. The whole variable domain, filled in from reference TRBV7-7 and TRBJ1-5, reads GAGVSQSPRYKVTKRGQDVTLRCDPISSHATLYWYQQALGQGPEFLTYFNYEAQPDKSGLPSDRFSAERPEGSISTLTIQRTEQRDSAMYRCASSLVLAFNQPQHFGDGTRLSIL.

The J gene is TRBJ1-2, the V gene TRBV28; D gene unclear. The CDR3 totals 14 residues. CDR1 MDHEN and CDR2 SYDVKM come from the germline V gene. Between the trimmed V and J ends, which lost 8 bases and 6 bases, there was a span of 19 bases. This CDR3 reads CASGLSRSRDGYTF. DNA for the CDR3: TGTGCCAGCGGACTAAGCAGGAGTCGAGATGGCTACACCTTC.

The rearrangement uses TRBV27 and TRBJ2-3; the D gene is possibly TRBD2 (5 bases). Germline CDR1 is MNHEY and CDR2 is SMNVEV (reference sequence). CDR3 length: 15 amino acids. Trimming cost V 0 bases and J 2 bases, with 9 bases left between them. CDR3 coding DNA: TGTGCCAGCAGTTTATCGAGGGCCAACACAGATACGCAGTATTTT. Translation gives CASSLSRANTDTQYF.

The rearrangement uses TRBV19 and TRBJ2-2, with D possibly matching TRBD2 (6 bases). CDR1 is LNHDA and CDR2 is SQIVND in the germline V gene (reference sequence). This CDR3 has 14 amino acids. V was cut by 5 bases and J by 5 bases, with 12 bases left in between. The DNA for the CDR3 is TGTGCCAGTAGTTTTATGGGGGGAACCGGGGAGCTGTTTTTT. Amino acid sequence: CASSFMGGTGELFF.

The table lists this clone with many counts. The J gene is TRBJ1-2, the V gene TRBV4-1, with 10 bases that match TRBD1. The CDR3 is made up of 18 amino acids. V shed 0 bases, J shed 5 bases, and the junction held 12 bases outside the gene matches. Germline V gene sequence: CDR1 MGHRA, CDR2 YSYEKL. CDR3 loop: CASSQDLPGDRGFYGYTF. The CDR3 region has the DNA TGCGCCAGCAGCCAAGATTTACCCGGGGACAGGGGTTTTTATGGCTACACCTTC.

The J gene is TRBJ2-3, the V gene TRBV5-4, with TRBD1 matching 8 bases. CDR1 and CDR2 from the germline V gene are SGHNT and YYREEE (reference sequence). Trimming removed 4 bases from V and 5 bases from J; junction bases left unmatched: 9. The CDR3 spans 15 residues. The CDR3 bases are TGTGCCAGCAGCCCAAGACAGGGGATTGAAGATACGCAGTATTTT. Amino acids: CASSPRQGIEDTQYF.

The chain recombines TRBV27 with TRBJ1-1, with D hard to call. There are 14 residues in the CDR3. Deletions cut 5 bases from V and 1 base from J, with 11 bases between. Germline values: CDR1 MNHEY, CDR2 SMNVEV (reference sequence). CDR3 sequence: CASSKERKNTEAFF. The DNA of the CDR3 is TGTGCCAGCAGTAAAGAACGAAAGAACACTGAAGCTTTCTTT.

This clone occurred a few times. This sequence joins TRBV5-1 and TRBJ2-3, with 8 positions matching TRBD2. The CDR3 is 16 residues long. Per germline, CDR1 SGHRS and CDR2 YFSETQ. V lost 0 bases and J lost 4; bases outside the gene matches: 7. This chain's CDR3 is CASSLAAGATPDTQYF. In DNA form, the CDR3 reads TGCGCCAGCAGCTTGGCAGCGGGAGCTACCCCAGATACGCAGTATTTT.

The chain employs TRBV2 and TRBJ2-7; D is uncertain. Germline V gene sequence: CDR1 SNHLY, CDR2 FYNNEI. V was shortened by 6 bases and J by 6 bases, with 12 bases between the two germline ends. The CDR3 extends over 12 amino acids. The CDR3 DNA reads as TGTGCCAGCAGGGAGATGGATTTCGAGCAGTACTTC. Amino acids: CASREMDFEQYF.

The chain recombines TRBV19 with TRBJ1-5, with 10 positions matching TRBD1. Per the germline V gene, CDR1 is LNHDA and CDR2 is SQIVND (reference sequence). V gave up 0 bases and J gave up 3 bases; unmatched junction bases: 11. CDR3 length: 19 amino acids. The CDR3 DNA is TGTGCCAGTAGTATAGATCGCCGGGACAGGGGTGCGGCCAATCAGCCCCAGCATTTT. Translating it yields CASSIDRRDRGAANQPQHF.

This sequence joins TRBV2 and TRBJ1-2; D unclear. V lost 6 bases, J lost 4 bases, and 12 bases lay in between. The CDR3 extends over 13 amino acids. Germline CDR1 is SNHLY and CDR2 is FYNNEI. CDR3 coding DNA: TGTGCCAGCAGGCGGAGGGATGTCTATGGCTACACCTTC. As protein: CASRRRDVYGYTF.

The chain recombines TRBV18 with TRBJ1-4; the D gene is possibly TRBD1 (5 bases). Trimming removed 4 bases at V and 4 bases at J, with 13 bases between. The germline V gene encodes CDR1 KGHSH and CDR2 LQKENI. The CDR3 runs 15 residues. This CDR3 is CASSLGRGVNEKLFF. Written as DNA, the CDR3 is TGTGCCAGCTCACTGGGACGGGGCGTTAATGAAAAACTGTTTTTT. Full variable domain (remainder filled in from reference TRBV18 and TRBJ1-4): NAGVMQNPRHLVRRRGQEARLRCSPMKGHSHVYWYRQLPEEGLKFMVYLQKENIIDESGMPKERFSAEFPKEGPSILRIQQVVRGDSAAYFCASSLGRGVNEKLFFGSGTQLSVL.

This clone came up once. The rearrangement uses TRBV19 and TRBJ2-5, with TRBD1 matching over 7 bases. The CDR3 loop spans 16 amino acids. V lost 7 bases to trimming and J lost 2 bases; unmatched junction nucleotides: 13. Germline V gene lookup returns CDR1 LNHDA and CDR2 SQIVND (reference sequence). CDR3 DNA sequence: TGTGCCAGTAATGCCGGGACAGCGTTAAGTCAAGAGACCCAGTACTTC. Translation gives CASNAGTALSQETQYF.

As to this clone: The same CDR3 also results from other DNA sequences found in this sample. V usage is TRBV28 and J usage is TRBJ2-5; 11 nucleotides match TRBD2. This CDR3 comprises 15 residues. V was clipped by 2 bases and J by 5 bases; unmatched bases: 4. The germline gives CDR1 MDHEN, CDR2 SYDVKM. The CDR3, as DNA: TGTGCCAGCAGTTTAGGACTAGCGGGCGGGGAGACCCAGTACTTC. It translates to CASSLGLAGGETQYF. Using reference TRBV28 and TRBJ2-5 for the parts outside the CDR3, the full variable domain is DVKVTQSSRYLVKRTGEKVFLECVQDMDHENMFWYRQDPGLGLRLIYFSYDVKMKEKGDIPEGYSVSREKKERFSLILESASTNQTSMYLCASSLGLAGGETQYFGPGTRLLVL.

The gene calls are TRBV5-6 and TRBJ2-1; D not certain. CDR3 length equals 15 residues. V gave up 0 bases and J gave up 0 bases, with 7 bases separating them. In germline, CDR1 is SGHDT, CDR2 YYEEEE. The CDR3 reads CASSLEENSYNEQFF. The CDR3 DNA is TGTGCCAGCAGCTTGGAGGAGAACTCCTACAATGAGCAGTTCTTC.

The J gene is TRBJ2-1, the V gene TRBV6-1; TRBD2 matches at 11 bases. The germline V gene has CDR1 MNHNS and CDR2 SASEGT. Unmatched junction bases numbered 10, after V lost 6 bases and J lost 9 bases. The CDR3 totals 15 residues. This chain's CDR3 is CASSTTSGSAGEQFF. The CDR3 coding sequence is TGTGCCAGCAGCACAACTAGCGGGAGCGCGGGTGAGCAGTTCTTC.

This clone was seen once. This chain links TRBV30 with TRBJ2-7; no clear D. The CDR3 runs 13 residues. Per the germline V gene, CDR1 is GTSNPN and CDR2 is SVGIG (reference sequence). Trimming removed 4 bases at V and 6 bases at J, with 16 bases between. CDR3 sequence: CAWTSLDRSEQYF. CDR3 bases: TGTGCCTGGACAAGCCTCGACCGATCCGAGCAGTACTTC.

CDR3 in DNA: TGTGCCAGCAGCTTAGTCGAGAGCTACGAGCAGTACTTC. It codes for CASSLVESYEQYF. The V call is TRBV11-2, the J call TRBJ2-7; D remains unclear. V was cut by 1 base and J by 3 bases, with 7 bases left in between. The CDR3 runs 13 residues. Germline assignment: CDR1 SGHAT and CDR2 FQNNGV.

This sequence joins TRBV27 and TRBJ1-2; 7 bases are shared with TRBD1. Germline V gene lookup returns CDR1 MNHEY and CDR2 SMNVEV (reference sequence). CDR3 length: 15 residues. J lost 5 bases, V lost 5 bases, and 11 bases had no gene match. The CDR3 DNA sequence: TGTGCCAGCAGTCATTCCGACAGGGCTGTTTATGGCTACACCTTC. Residues: CASSHSDRAVYGYTF.